One and the same sample provided the 26 T cell receptor beta chains below, sequenced in a study of blood T cell repertoires in COVID-19. The table came from immunoSEQ multiplex PCR; TCRdb's copy has only in-frame clones and leaves some out. The data contain hundreds of thousands of clones, approximately 86% of them seen just once; the ten biggest clones take up 1.5% to 2%. The specimen sequenced was peripheral blood. Every receptor here comes from a woman aged 55-69 years who had recovered from COVID-19.

V is TRBV28 and J is TRBJ1-1; D ambiguous. The germline gives CDR1 MDHEN, CDR2 SYDVKM. Trimming shortened V by 3 bases and J by 5 bases, and 10 bases separated the two germline ends. The CDR3 length is 13 residues. CDR3 nucleotide sequence: TGTGCCAGCAGTTTGCGGGTTCCTACTGAAGCTTTCTTT. This translates into CASSLRVPTEAFF.

J is TRBJ1-5 and V is TRBV4-3; 7 bases fit TRBD1. This CDR3 comprises 16 residues. Germline V gives CDR1 LGHNA, CDR2 YSLEER. Trimming removed 1 base from V and 6 bases from J; junction bases left unmatched: 9. CDR3 loop: CASSQGTGFPGQPQHF. The CDR3 DNA sequence: TGCGCCAGCAGCCAAGGGACAGGTTTCCCAGGTCAGCCCCAGCATTTT.

This rearrangement joins TRBV2 to TRBJ1-3, with D unclear. Trimming stripped 7 bases from V and 0 bases from J, with 10 bases between. In germline, CDR1 is SNHLY, CDR2 FYNNEI. This CDR3 region has 14 residues. The DNA of the CDR3 is TGTGCCAGCACGCCGCGGGGCTCTGGAAACACCATATATTTT. Protein: CASTPRGSGNTIYF.

The V gene is TRBV7-8, the J gene TRBJ1-1, with 7 positions matching TRBD1. Germline loops: CDR1 SGHVS, CDR2 FQNEAQ. The CDR3 runs 15 residues. V trimming: 4 bases; J trimming: 4 bases; junction bases outside the gene matches: 9. The CDR3 coding sequence is TGTGCCAGCAGCTCTAACAGGGGCTTGAGCACTGAAGCTTTCTTT. This sequence encodes CASSSNRGLSTEAFF.

This clone was counted between two and nine times. The genes are TRBV9 and TRBJ1-2; 7 positions agree with TRBD1. The length of the CDR3 is 15 residues. The junction had 6 bases not matched to a gene; V was cut back by 0 bases and J by 4 bases. Per the germline V gene, CDR1 is SGDLS and CDR2 is YYNGEE. CDR3 region: CASSVAGTDLYGYTF. The CDR3 nucleotides read TGTGCCAGCAGCGTAGCTGGGACAGACCTCTATGGCTACACCTTC.

The V and J genes are TRBV2 and TRBJ2-3, with 9 bases fitting TRBD2. The junction had 5 bases not matched to a gene; V was cut back by 5 bases and J by 2 bases. Germline CDR1 is SNHLY and CDR2 is FYNNEI. The CDR3 is made up of 15 amino acids. The CDR3 spells CASSRGLAITDTQYF. The CDR3 nucleotides are TGTGCCAGCAGTAGGGGACTAGCAATCACAGATACGCAGTATTTT. The whole variable domain, remainder taken from reference TRBV2 and TRBJ2-3, is EPEVTQTPSHQVTQMGQEVILRCVPISNHLYFYWYRQILGQKVEFLVSFYNNEISEKSEIFDDQFSVERPDGSNFTLKIRSTKLEDSAMYFCASSRGLAITDTQYFGPGTRLTVL.

V is TRBV7-2 and J is TRBJ1-6; D not resolved. Germline V gives CDR1 SGHTA, CDR2 FQGNSA. The length of the CDR3 is 15 residues. Trimming took off 1 base at V and 0 bases at J, with 4 bases between the two ends. Here the CDR3 reads CASSLDGSYNSPLHF. The CDR3 region has the DNA TGTGCCAGCAGCTTAGACGGCTCCTATAATTCACCCCTCCACTTT. Full variable domain (rest looked up from reference TRBV7-2 and TRBJ1-6): GAGVSQSPSNKVTEKGKDVELRCDPISGHTALYWYRQSLGQGLEFLIYFQGNSAPDKSGLPSDRFSAERTGGSVSTLTIQRTQQEDSAVYLCASSLDGSYNSPLHFGNGTRLTVT.

This sequence joins TRBV3-1 (or the pseudogene TRBV3-2) and TRBJ1-6, with 10 nucleotides matching TRBD1. This CDR3 has 15 residues. Germline values: CDR1 LGHDT, CDR2 YNNKEL (reference sequence). V shed 3 bases, J shed 10 bases, and the junction held 6 bases outside the gene matches. The DNA of the CDR3 is TGTGCCAGCAGCCAGGGACAGGGGAAGGAGTCACCCCTCCACTTT. Protein: CASSQGQGKESPLHF.

The J gene is TRBJ1-6, the V gene TRBV9; D remains ambiguous. Germline-derived CDR1 and CDR2 are SGDLS and YYNGEE. Trimming pared 4 bases from V and 3 bases from J, leaving 11 bases between. The CDR3 loop spans 15 amino acids. CDR3 region: CASSFEAFYNSPLHF. The CDR3 DNA is TGTGCCAGCAGCTTTGAGGCATTCTATAATTCACCCCTCCACTTT.

The CDR3 loop reads CASSQVRGGNSPLHF. As DNA, the CDR3 is TGTGCCAGCAGCCAAGTACGCGGGGGTAATTCACCCCTCCACTTT. This chain joins TRBV3-1 (or the pseudogene TRBV3-2) and TRBJ1-6, with a possible D match to TRBD1 (5 bases). The V gene lost 1 base and the J gene lost 6 bases, with 10 bases spanning the gap. The length of the CDR3 is 15 residues. Germline lookup yields CDR1 LGHDT and CDR2 YNNKEL (reference sequence).

Worth noting for this clone: An end of the junction does not agree with germline; a read error may underlie this. This CDR3 is also generated by other DNA sequences in the sample. The CDR3 DNA follows: TGCGCCAGCAGCTTGGGAGGTAGGGAGACCCAATACTTC. The encoded protein is CASSLGGRETQYF. The chain recombines TRBV5-1 with TRBJ2-5; possible D gene TRBD2, 5 bases. The CDR3 is made up of 13 amino acids. CDR1 and CDR2 from the germline V gene are SGHRS and YFSETQ.

CDR3 coding DNA: TGTGCCAGCAGCCAAACGACAGCGTTTAACACTGAAGCTTTCTTT. Its translation: CASSQTTAFNTEAFF. The chain recombines TRBV4-2 with TRBJ1-1; D possibly corresponds to TRBD1 (5 bases). The germline V gene has CDR1 LGHNA and CDR2 YNFKEQ. The CDR3 has 15 amino acids. Trimming shortened V by 2 bases and J by 2 bases, and 12 bases separated the two germline ends.

The chain combines TRBV19 with TRBJ1-5; 10 nucleotides align to TRBD1. V dropped 6 bases and J dropped 7; count of bases not matched to a gene: 6. The CDR3 totals 14 residues. Germline loops: CDR1 LNHDA, CDR2 SQIVND (reference sequence). CDR3 residues: CASSGQGETQPQHF. For the CDR3, the DNA is TGTGCCAGTAGCGGACAGGGGGAGACCCAGCCCCAGCATTTT.

The V call is TRBV6-5, the J call TRBJ1-3; 7 bases line up with TRBD1. Unmatched junction bases numbered 3, after V lost 4 bases and J lost 6 bases. Per the germline V gene, CDR1 is MNHEY and CDR2 is SVGAGI. CDR3 length: 13 amino acids. The CDR3 is CASSSGTVNTIYF. In nucleotides, the CDR3 is TGTGCCAGCAGTTCCGGGACAGTAAACACCATATATTTT.

This clone showed up just once. V and J are TRBV15 and TRBJ1-5; 7 bases agree with TRBD1. V lost 3 bases and J lost 2; bases outside the gene matches: 4. The CDR3 contains 15 residues. Germline V CDR1 and CDR2: LNHNV, YYDKDF (reference sequence). The CDR3 DNA sequence: TGTGCCACCAGCAGGGCAGGGGGTGGCAATCAGCCCCAGCATTTT. As protein: CATSRAGGGNQPQHF.

J is TRBJ1-6 and V is TRBV5-1; 9 bases are shared with TRBD1. Germline V CDR1 and CDR2: SGHRS, YFSETQ. There are 18 residues in the CDR3. V lost 4 bases and J lost 0; bases outside the gene matches: 8. CDR3: CASSTTGGESSYNSPLHF. The CDR3 DNA is TGCGCCAGCAGCACGACAGGGGGTGAAAGCTCCTATAATTCACCCCTCCACTTT.

CDR3 in DNA: TGCGCCAGCAGCTTACAGCGGGCTACCTACGAGCAGTACTTC. Protein product: CASSLQRATYEQYF. The chain combines TRBV5-1 with TRBJ2-7; TRBD2 is a possible D gene (6 bases). The germline V gene encodes CDR1 SGHRS and CDR2 YFSETQ. The CDR3 spans 14 residues. With 2 bases removed from V and 2 bases from J, the gap between germline ends came to 11 bases.

The V and J genes are TRBV4-1 and TRBJ1-1; maybe TRBD1 (5 bases). Germline assignment: CDR1 MGHRA and CDR2 YSYEKL. This CDR3 spans 16 amino acids. Trimming pared 0 bases from V and 0 bases from J, leaving 11 bases between. This CDR3 reads CASSQEDDSLNTEAFF. DNA for the CDR3: TGCGCCAGCAGCCAAGAGGATGACAGCTTGAACACTGAAGCTTTCTTT.

The V call is TRBV12-3 or TRBV12-4, the J call TRBJ1-1; no definite D call. Trimming pared 2 bases from V and 7 bases from J, leaving 8 bases between. This CDR3 contains 12 residues. The chain's CDR3 is CASSLITSEAFF. DNA for the CDR3: TGTGCCAGCAGTTTAATTACTAGTGAAGCTTTCTTT.

CDR3 residues: CASSYGQGASGYTF. The CDR3 bases are TGTGCCAGCAGTTACGGGCAGGGGGCCAGTGGCTACACCTTC. The gene calls are TRBV6-2 or TRBV6-3 and TRBJ1-2, with 8 bases aligning to TRBD1. The CDR3 runs 14 residues. Losses at the gene ends were 2 bases for V and 7 bases for J; bases not matched to a gene: 6. Germline CDR1 reads MNHEY; CDR2 reads SVGEGT.

The table lists this clone with a count of one. The chain links TRBV4-3 to TRBJ2-5; possibly TRBD2 for D (6 bases). Germline assignment: CDR1 LGHNA and CDR2 YSLEER. The ends were cut back, 4 bases at V and 2 bases at J, with 14 bases in the middle. This CDR3 has 15 residues. In DNA form, the CDR3 reads TGCGCCAGCAGCCCCTCAGCCGGGGGTCAAGAGACCCAGTACTTC. It encodes CASSPSAGGQETQYF.

J is TRBJ2-3 and V is TRBV4-1, with D possibly matching TRBD2 (5 bases). The V end was cut by 0 bases, the J end by 6 bases, with 10 bases between. Germline V gene lookup returns CDR1 MGHRA and CDR2 YSYEKL. The CDR3 extends over 14 amino acids. The CDR3 DNA reads as TGCGCCAGCAGCCAAGATCCCGGGGAGGATACGCAGTATTTT. Translation gives CASSQDPGEDTQYF.

The chain combines TRBV11-2 with TRBJ1-2; no reliable D call. Trimming removed 5 bases at V and 8 bases at J, with 18 bases between. CDR1 and CDR2 from the germline V gene are SGHAT and FQNNGV. The CDR3 is 14 residues long. The CDR3 nucleotides read TGTGCCAGCAGCCTCAGCACGGGGTTCGGGGGCTACACCTTC. Its translation: CASSLSTGFGGYTF.

About this clone: The identical CDR3 is also encoded by other nucleotide sequences in the sample. The chain employs TRBV20-1 and TRBJ2-7; a weak D match, TRBD2 (6 bases). CDR1 DFQATT and CDR2 SNEGSKA come from the germline V gene (reference sequence). The CDR3 spans 10 residues. In nucleotides, the CDR3 is TGCAGCTCCCGGGGGTACGAGCAGTACTTC. Residues: CSSRGYEQYF.

This clone appeared once. The chain joins TRBV6-7 to TRBJ2-7; the D gene is possibly TRBD1 (7 bases). TRBV6-7 has ORF status, its function being uncertain. V was shortened by 6 bases and J by 3 bases, with 24 bases between the two germline ends. The CDR3 is 17 residues long. Here the CDR3 DNA reads TGTGCCAGCAGGGCAAAAGGGAGGCAGGGGGTTTACTACGAGCAGTACTTC. This gives the protein CASRAKGRQGVYYEQYF.

This rearrangement joins TRBV29-1 to TRBJ2-1; possible D gene TRBD2, 5 bases. The CDR3 totals 10 residues. V was cut by 7 bases and J by 5 bases, with 6 bases left in between. CDR1 is SQVTM, CDR2 ANQGSEA, per germline. CDR3: CSAADNEQFF. For the CDR3, the DNA is TGCAGCGCAGCGGACAATGAGCAGTTCTTC.